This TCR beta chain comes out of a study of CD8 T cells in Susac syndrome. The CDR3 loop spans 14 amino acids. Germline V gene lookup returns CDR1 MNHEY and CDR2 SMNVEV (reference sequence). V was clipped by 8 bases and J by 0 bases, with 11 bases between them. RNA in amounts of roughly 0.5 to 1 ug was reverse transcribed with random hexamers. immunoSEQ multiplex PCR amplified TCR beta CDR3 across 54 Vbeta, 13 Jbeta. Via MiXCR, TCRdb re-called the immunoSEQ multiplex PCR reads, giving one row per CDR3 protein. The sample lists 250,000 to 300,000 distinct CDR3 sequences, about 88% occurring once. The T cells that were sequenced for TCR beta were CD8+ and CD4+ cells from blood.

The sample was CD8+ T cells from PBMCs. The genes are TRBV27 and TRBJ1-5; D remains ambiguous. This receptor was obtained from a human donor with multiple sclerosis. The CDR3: CASHRIGSNQPQHF. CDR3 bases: TGTGCCAGCCACCGCATCGGTAGCAATCAGCCCCAGCATTTT.